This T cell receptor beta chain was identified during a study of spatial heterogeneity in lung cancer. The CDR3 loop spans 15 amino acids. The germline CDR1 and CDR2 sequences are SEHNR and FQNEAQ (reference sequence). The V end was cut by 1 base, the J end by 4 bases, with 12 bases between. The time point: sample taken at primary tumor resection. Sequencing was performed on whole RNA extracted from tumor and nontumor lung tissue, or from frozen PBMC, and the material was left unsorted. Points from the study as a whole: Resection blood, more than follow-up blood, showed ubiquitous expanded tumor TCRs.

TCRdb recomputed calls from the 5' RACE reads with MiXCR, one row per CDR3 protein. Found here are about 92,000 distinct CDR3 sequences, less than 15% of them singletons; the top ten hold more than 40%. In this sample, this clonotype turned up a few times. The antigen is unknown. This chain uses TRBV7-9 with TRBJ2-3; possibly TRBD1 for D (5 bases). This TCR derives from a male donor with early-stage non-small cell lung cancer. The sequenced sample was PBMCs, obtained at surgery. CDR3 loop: CASSLGGRASDTQYF. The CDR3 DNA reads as TGTGCCAGCAGCTTAGGCGGCAGGGCCTCAGATACGCAGTATTTT. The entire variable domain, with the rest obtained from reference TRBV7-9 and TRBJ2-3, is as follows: DTGVSQNPRHKITKRGQNVTFRCDPISEHNRLYWYRQTLGQGPEFLTYFQNEAQLEKSRLLSDRFSAERPKGSFSTLEIQRTEQGDSAMYLCASSLGGRASDTQYFGPGTRLTVL.